The 29 T cell receptor beta chains below were found in one sample sequenced in a study of molecular identifiers for immune sequencing clone quantification. Using its own MiXCR run on the PCR reads, TCRdb lists one record per CDR3 protein. The data hold hundreds of thousands of distinct CDR3 sequences, with 24% observed a single time. Material: naive CD8+ T cells from blood, with Jurkat cell RNA spiked in. Subset: FACS-sorted CD8+CD4-CCR7+CD45RA+ naive T cells. These receptor sequences come from a human donor in good health. Some libraries in this study had Jurkat cell RNA spiked in.

The chain recombines TRBV7-2 with TRBJ2-3; TRBD2 aligns across 9 bases. This CDR3 comprises 15 residues. The V gene's germline CDR1 is SGHTA and CDR2 FQGNSA. The trim removed 1 base at V and 4 bases at J, leaving 3 bases unmatched. The CDR3 DNA is TGTGCCAGCAGCTTAGAAGGACTAGCGTCAGATACGCAGTATTTT. Encoded protein: CASSLEGLASDTQYF.

As concerns this clonotype: A read error may explain this, as a much larger clone is one base away. The chain carries TRBV9 and TRBJ2-7, with 7 bases matching TRBD2. The junction had 13 bases not matched to a gene; V was cut back by 4 bases and J by 3 bases. The CDR3 spans 16 residues. Germline loops: CDR1 SGDLS, CDR2 YYNGEE. Here the CDR3 DNA reads TGTGCCAGCAGCCTGGAAGTGGCGGGAGCCGGCTACGAGCAGTACTTC. The encoded protein is CASSLEVAGAGYEQYF.

In this sample, this clonotype turned up a few times. The gene calls are TRBV11-3 and TRBJ2-1, with D perhaps matching TRBD1 (7 bases). The CDR3 is made up of 15 amino acids. V lost 5 bases, J lost 6 bases, and 17 bases lay in between. Per germline, CDR1 SGHNT and CDR2 YENEEA. The CDR3 is CASSPGTEGGNEQFF. CDR3 DNA: TGTGCCAGCAGCCCCGGGACAGAGGGGGGCAATGAGCAGTTCTTC.

This clonotype was recorded many times. The CDR3 nucleotides read TGTGCCAGCCCTCCCCGGCCTAGCACAGATACGCAGTATTTT. It encodes CASPPRPSTDTQYF. This sequence joins TRBV3-1 and TRBJ2-3; D gene unclear. With 8 bases removed from V and 0 bases from J, the gap between germline ends came to 12 bases. This CDR3 has 14 amino acids. CDR1 and CDR2 (germline): LGHDT, YNNKEL (reference sequence).

The chain links TRBV7-9 to TRBJ2-1; D unclear. The CDR3 runs to 16 residues. Between the trimmed V and J ends, which lost 5 bases and 2 bases, there was a span of 16 bases. The germline gives CDR1 SEHNR, CDR2 FQNEAQ (reference sequence). Here the CDR3 DNA reads TGTGCCAGCAGCCAAAACGTCATGAGCCCCTACAATGAGCAGTTCTTC. It specifies CASSQNVMSPYNEQFF.

This clonotype was seen repeatedly, ten times or more. The V and J genes are TRBV19 and TRBJ2-7; no firm D call. With 7 bases removed from V and 0 bases from J, the gap between germline ends came to 13 bases. The germline V gene has CDR1 LNHDA and CDR2 SQIVND (reference sequence). The CDR3 covers 14 residues. CDR3 loop: CASTPGTVSYEQYF. CDR3 bases: TGTGCCAGTACCCCTGGTACCGTCTCCTACGAGCAGTACTTC. Supplemented by reference TRBV19 and TRBJ2-7, the full variable domain reads DGGITQSPKYLFRKEGQNVTLSCEQNLNHDAMYWYRQDPGQGLRLIYYSQIVNDFQKGDIAEGYSVSREKKESFPLTVTSAQKNPTAFYLCASTPGTVSYEQYFGPGTRLTVT.

The rearrangement links TRBV25-1 to TRBJ2-1; TRBD2 matches at 7 bases. CDR3 length: 14 residues. Trimming removed 4 bases from V and 4 bases from J; junction bases left unmatched: 4. Germline values: CDR1 MGHDK, CDR2 SYGVNS. The CDR3 protein is CASSVREVYNEQFF. In DNA form, the CDR3 reads TGTGCCAGCAGTGTCCGGGAGGTGTACAATGAGCAGTTCTTC.

This clonotype turned up a few times. The chain uses TRBV27 and TRBJ2-7; weak D call: TRBD1 (6 bases). Trimming removed 5 bases from V and 2 bases from J, with 16 bases in between. The germline V gene encodes CDR1 MNHEY and CDR2 SMNVEV (reference sequence). There are 15 residues in the CDR3. This chain's CDR3 is CASSPWTEVTYEQYF. DNA for the CDR3: TGTGCCAGCAGTCCCTGGACAGAAGTCACCTACGAGCAGTACTTC.

The chain recombines TRBV7-6 with TRBJ2-2; 12 bases match TRBD1. The CDR3 is 16 residues long. CDR1 and CDR2 (germline): SGHVS, FNYEAQ. The V and J ends lost 5 bases and 5 bases, in that order; junction bases with no gene match: 6. The CDR3 spells CASSTGTGGFTGELFF. The CDR3 DNA reads TGTGCCAGCAGCACCGGGACAGGGGGCTTTACCGGGGAGCTGTTTTTT.

The chain uses TRBV12-3 or TRBV12-4 and TRBJ2-3; possibly TRBD2 for D (5 bases). The CDR3 is made up of 14 amino acids. V lost 4 bases and J 2 bases, leaving 10 bases between the germline ends. CDR3: CASSSRSDTDTQYF. The CDR3 DNA reads TGTGCCAGCAGTTCCCGTAGCGACACAGATACGCAGTATTTT.

This clonotype has at least ten counts. The chain uses TRBV18 and TRBJ2-6, with 7 positions matching TRBD1. CDR3 length: 18 residues. V was clipped by 2 bases and J by 0 bases; unmatched bases: 7. Per germline, CDR1 KGHSH and CDR2 LQKENI. CDR3 region: CASSPRDRVGSGANVLTF. CDR3 nucleotides: TGTGCCAGCTCACCAAGAGACAGGGTAGGCTCTGGGGCCAACGTCCTGACTTTC.

The CDR3 coding sequence is TGTGCCTGGAGTCCGGGGGGGGAGCAGTACTTC. Protein: CAWSPGGEQYF. The J gene is TRBJ2-7, the V gene TRBV30; 8 positions match TRBD2. Trimming cost V 2 bases and J 7 bases; bases outside gene matches: 1. CDR1 is GTSNPN, CDR2 SVGIG, per germline (reference sequence). The CDR3 length is 11 residues. Full variable domain (rest looked up from reference TRBV30 and TRBJ2-7): SQTIHQWPATLVQPVGSPLSLECTVEGTSNPNLYWYRQAAGRGLQLLFYSVGIGQISSEVPQNLSASRPQDRQFILSSKKLLLSDSGFYLCAWSPGGEQYFGPGTRLTVT.

In this sample, this clonotype turned up many times. This rearrangement joins TRBV7-6 to TRBJ2-6, with D perhaps matching TRBD1 (5 bases). Germline V CDR1 and CDR2: SGHVS, FNYEAQ. The CDR3 covers 16 residues. Trimming took 1 base from V and 0 from J, leaving 7 bases between them. In nucleotides, the CDR3 is TGTGCCAGCAGCTTAGAGACAGCCTCTGGGGCCAACGTCCTGACTTTC. This translates into CASSLETASGANVLTF.

As to this clonotype: Just one base apart from a much larger clone, this may be a read error. The chain employs TRBV6-5 and TRBJ1-1; 7 positions match TRBD1. The germline CDR1 and CDR2 sequences are MNHEY and SVGAGI. The CDR3 spans 15 residues. Unmatched junction bases numbered 11, after V lost 7 bases and J lost 3 bases. The CDR3: CASNALTGVDTEAFF. The CDR3 DNA reads TGTGCCAGCAACGCACTTACAGGGGTGGACACTGAAGCTTTCTTT.

The CDR3 DNA sequence: TGTGCCAGCAGTTATTCGGGAAGAGATACGCAGTATTTT. Its protein product is CASSYSGRDTQYF. This chain links TRBV6-6 with TRBJ2-3; possible D gene TRBD2, 5 bases. Trimming stripped 3 bases from V and 5 bases from J, with 9 bases between. The CDR3 loop spans 13 amino acids. Germline V gene data show CDR1 as MNHNY and CDR2 as SVGAGI (reference sequence).

This clonotype appeared many times. The V and J genes are TRBV20-1 and TRBJ1-6; maybe TRBD1 (5 bases). V lost 0 bases to trimming and J lost 6 bases, with 15 bases between them. CDR1 is DFQATT, CDR2 SNEGSKA, per germline (reference sequence). CDR3 length: 16 amino acids. The CDR3 nucleotides read TGCAGTGCTAGAGATTCCAGGGACCCATTTAATTCACCCCTCCACTTT. Encoded protein: CSARDSRDPFNSPLHF.

The V and J genes are TRBV7-2 and TRBJ2-4; 7 nucleotides agree with TRBD2. Germline V lookup: CDR1 SGHTA, CDR2 FQGNSA. J was trimmed by 0 bases and V by 5 bases; bases with no gene match: 13. The CDR3 extends over 18 amino acids. The CDR3 sequence: CASSQELLATIAKNIQYF. In DNA form, the CDR3 reads TGTGCCAGCAGCCAAGAACTACTAGCGACCATAGCCAAAAACATTCAGTACTTC.

To note about this clonotype: Its ends do not fully match the called genes, so a read error is possible. The V and J genes are TRBV11-1 and TRBJ2-7; tentatively, D is TRBD1 (6 bases). CDR3 size: 14 residues. The germline V gene has CDR1 SGHAT and CDR2 FQDESV (reference sequence). The CDR3: CASSFRGPNYEQCF. The CDR3 DNA sequence: TGTGCCAGCAGCTTCAGGGGTCCAAACTACGAGCAGTGCTTC. Together with reference TRBV11-1 and TRBJ2-7, the CDR3 gives the full variable domain: EAEVAQSPRYKITEKSQAVAFWCDPISGHATLYWYRQILGQGPELLVQFQDESVVDDSQLPKDRFSAERLKGVDSTLKIQPAELGDSAMYLCASSFRGPNYEQCFGPGTRLTVT.

This clonotype was seen many times. The rearrangement links TRBV6-6 to TRBJ2-7; unclear D gene. The CDR3 is 11 amino acids. Germline CDR1 and CDR2: MNHNY and SVGAGI (reference sequence). Trimming took off 0 bases at V and 6 bases at J, with 3 bases between the two ends. The CDR3, as DNA: TGTGCCAGCAGTTACTCGGGCGAGCAGTACTTC. This gives the protein CASSYSGEQYF.

Remarks on this clonotype: A much larger clone sits a single nucleotide away, making a read error possible. V gene TRBV7-9 combines with J gene TRBJ1-1; no firm D call. This CDR3 contains 10 residues. The V gene's germline CDR1 is SEHNR and CDR2 FQNEAQ (reference sequence). CDR3 nucleotide sequence: TGTTGTGTAGAATACACTGGAGCTTTCTTT. It codes for CCVEYTGAFF.

This clonotype came up many times. This rearrangement joins TRBV20-1 to TRBJ2-1; 7 nucleotides line up with TRBD1. This CDR3 comprises 14 residues. Germline values: CDR1 DFQATT, CDR2 SNEGSKA (reference sequence). After removal of 3 bases from V and 2 bases from J, the junction contained 4 bases not matched to a gene. CDR3 residues: CSASGTAAYNEQFF. The CDR3 DNA reads TGCAGTGCTAGCGGGACAGCGGCCTACAATGAGCAGTTCTTC.

This clonotype was recorded many times. The rearrangement links TRBV12-3 or TRBV12-4 to TRBJ2-3, with a weak D call TRBD1 (6 bases). Trimming stripped 5 bases from V and 3 bases from J, with 24 bases between. CDR3 length: 18 residues. DNA of the CDR3: TGTGCCAGCAGTCCGGGGCAGGGGATAATGTTTAAGACAGATACGCAGTATTTT. Amino acid sequence: CASSPGQGIMFKTDTQYF.

In this sample, this clonotype turned up many times. This chain links TRBV6-1 with TRBJ1-1; 8 nucleotides match TRBD1. J gave up 0 bases and V 3 bases, and 0 bases lay outside the gene matches. Germline V gives CDR1 MNHNS, CDR2 SASEGT. The CDR3 loop spans 14 amino acids. This CDR3 reads CASSEDRVNTEAFF. In nucleotides, the CDR3 is TGTGCCAGCAGTGAGGACAGGGTGAACACTGAAGCTTTCTTT.

Concerning this clonotype itself: This may be a read error, as it is one base from a much larger clone. The J gene is TRBJ1-6, the V gene TRBV5-5; D perhaps matches TRBD1 (5 bases). The length of the CDR3 is 13 residues. Germline values: CDR1 SGHKS, CDR2 YYEKEE (reference sequence). The CDR3 is CASGLGPGGPLHF. The CDR3 DNA sequence: TGTGCCAGCGGCTTGGGCCCGGGGGGACCCCTCCACTTT.

Remarks on this clonotype: Being one base from a much bigger clone, this may be a read error. The J gene is TRBJ2-1, the V gene TRBV5-1; D perhaps matches TRBD2 (6 bases). This CDR3 contains 12 residues. Looked up from germline, CDR1 is SGHRS and CDR2 is YFSETQ. CDR3 sequence (DNA): TGCGCCAGCAGCTGGGGGGAAAATGAGAAGTTCTTC. Amino acid sequence: CASSWGENEKFF.

This clonotype was counted ten times or more. The rearrangement links TRBV7-7 to TRBJ2-3, with D perhaps TRBD2 (6 bases). The CDR3 runs 14 residues. Trimming removed 4 bases from V and 1 base from J, with 9 bases in between. Germline V gives CDR1 SSHAT, CDR2 FNYEAQ (reference sequence). The CDR3 DNA reads as TGTGCCAGCAGCTGGGGGGATGGCACAGATACGCAGTATTTT. Amino acid sequence: CASSWGDGTDTQYF.

This chain links TRBV4-2 with TRBJ2-7, with a possible D match to TRBD2 (6 bases). Germline CDR1 and CDR2: LGHNA and YNFKEQ. The CDR3 length is 13 residues. Trimming took 1 base from V and 6 from J, leaving 10 bases between them. The CDR3 spells CASSQGLVGEQYF. The CDR3 DNA reads as TGTGCCAGCAGCCAAGGACTAGTCGGCGAGCAGTACTTC.

This clonotype was found once. With a much larger clone just one base away, this may be a read error. The chain combines TRBV29-1 with TRBJ2-3; D gene ambiguous. The CDR3 length is 15 residues. The germline V and J ends were trimmed by 0 bases and 2 bases, with 12 bases remaining between them. Germline values: CDR1 SQVTM, CDR2 ANQGSEA. The DNA of the CDR3 is TGCAGCGTTGAAGATCAAAGGCAACTCACAGATACGCAGTATTTT. Amino acids: CSVEDQRQLTDTQYF.

This CDR3 reads CASSVAGTGGRNEQFF. CDR3 coding DNA: TGTGCCAGCAGCGTAGCTGGGACAGGGGGCCGGAATGAGCAGTTCTTC. The chain has TRBV9 and TRBJ2-1; 12 nucleotides match TRBD1. CDR1 SGDLS and CDR2 YYNGEE come from the germline V gene. Unmatched junction bases numbered 5, after V lost 0 bases and J lost 7 bases. This CDR3 is 16 amino acids long.